One and the same sample provided the 5 T cell receptor beta chains below, sequenced in a study of T cells in women clearing cervical HPV infection. Profiled with immunoSEQ multiplex PCR; TCRdb holds only in-frame clones, not every one. In all, the sample yields 25,000 or so clones. The source material was blood buffy coat. The origin of the receptors is a woman between 18 and 69 years old with a cervical HPV16 infection that either progressed to CIN3+ or cleared (not recorded which).

As regards this clone: The read finishes 3 residues shy of the CDR3 end, and the germline J gene is used to complete it. This rearrangement joins TRBV7-6 to TRBJ2-4, with TRBD2 as a possible D gene (6 bases). Germline V lookup: CDR1 SGHVS, CDR2 FNYEAQ. The CDR3 has 18 amino acids. V was trimmed by 1 base and J by 2 bases, leaving 18 bases between them. This chain's CDR3 is CASSLGSFRGRTKNIQYF. CDR3 DNA, as far as it was read: TGTGCCAGCAGCTTAGGTAGTTTTCGGGGGAGAACCAAAAACATT.

Its frequency marks this clone as medium-sized (0.01 to 0.1%). The CDR3 end falls 3 residues outside the read, so it is completed with the germline J gene. The chain employs TRBV2 and TRBJ2-1; TRBD2 matches 11 bases. This CDR3 contains 14 residues. Germline V gene data show CDR1 as SNHLY and CDR2 as FYNNEI. Trimming at V came to 6 bases and at J to 5 bases, leaving 3 bases not matched to a gene. CDR3 sequence: CASSRLAGNNEQFF. CDR3 DNA (partial): TGTGCCAGCAGCAGACTAGCGGGAAACAATGAG.

About this clone: At one of its ends the junction is not consistent with the germline gene, which may arise from a read error. The read terminates 3 residues ahead of where the CDR3 ends, so the germline J gene completes it. The same CDR3 can be traced to other DNA sequences in this sample. V is TRBV18 and J is TRBJ1-1; no clear D. Germline V gene data show CDR1 as KGHSH and CDR2 as LQKENI. This CDR3 has 14 residues. The CDR3 loop reads CASSPLQANTEAFF. The DNA read from the CDR3 is TGTGCCAGCTCCCCACTCCAGGCGAACACTGAA. Drawing the rest from reference TRBV18 and TRBJ1-1, the complete variable domain is NAGVMQNPRHLVRRRGQEARLRCSPMKGHSHVYWYRQLPEEGLKFMVYLQKENIIDESGMPKERFSAEFPKEGPSILRIQQVVRGDSAAYFCASSPLQANTEAFFGQGTRLTVV.

The sequenced CDR3 bases are TGTGCCAGCAGCGTAGTAGGAGGGGTACACGAG. Residues: CASSVVGGVHE. Given in full, the CDR3 is CASSVVGGVHEQYF. V gene TRBV9 combines with J gene TRBJ2-7; perhaps TRBD2 as D (6 bases). The sequence runs out 3 residues before the end of the CDR3; the remainder is reconstructed from the germline J gene. Trimming took 0 bases from V and 5 from J, leaving 12 bases between them. The CDR3 is 14 amino acids. CDR1 and CDR2 (germline): SGDLS, YYNGEE.

About this clone: The read is 3 residues too short to cover the CDR3 end, so that end is filled in from the germline J gene. The chain combines TRBV20-1 with TRBJ1-2, with TRBD1 matching over 12 bases. Germline V lookup: CDR1 DFQATT, CDR2 SNEGSKA (reference sequence). The V segment lost 2 bases and the J segment 4 bases; nucleotides outside the gene matches: 8. The CDR3 runs to 16 residues. Partial CDR3 DNA: TGCAGTGCTAGACTCGGGACAGGGGGCGACGGCTATGGC. Translated, it gives CSARLGTGGDGYG. The CDR3 reads in full as CSARLGTGGDGYGYTF.